These T cell receptor beta chains were read from a single sample in a study of technical replicates of blood from a few donors. This table comes from immunoSEQ multiplex PCR, and its TCRdb copy is limited to in-frame clones, with some not included. This sample has tens of thousands of clones, with over 80% found just once. Sequenced material: T cells isolated from PBMCs. The receptors derive from a human donor in good health. Both conserved end residues are part of each CDR3. D genes are given only for firm matches. Clone size is shown for a subset of rows, as once, few, many or a class of expanded clone.

D gene	clone size	V gene	J gene	CDR3 DNA	CDR3 protein
TRBD1	.	TRBV15	TRBJ1-4	TGTGCCACCAGTAGACAGGGGAATGAAAAACTGTTTTTT	CATSRQGNEKLFF
.	.	TRBV6-5	TRBJ1-1	TGTGCCAGTACAGGTTTAAGGGCTGAAGCTTTCTTT	CASTGLRAEAFF
.	.	TRBV9	TRBJ2-1	TGTGCCAGCAGCTCGCTAGGGGCTTGGAATGAGCAGTTCTTC	CASSSLGAWNEQFF
TRBD1	few	TRBV6-6	TRBJ1-5	TGTGCCAGCAGTTCGCCACAGGGGGCTTTTCAGCCCCAGCATTTT	CASSSPQGAFQPQHF
TRBD1	once	TRBV27	TRBJ1-2	TGTGCCAGCAGCTCCGGGACAGGGGGCTATGGCTACACCTTC	CASSSGTGGYGYTF
.	.	TRBV27	TRBJ1-1	TGTGCCAGCAGTTTTTCTTGGGGGGGGCGAACTGAAGCTTTCTTT	CASSFSWGGRTEAFF
TRBD2	.	TRBV6-1	TRBJ2-7	TGTGCCAGCAGTGAGGGGAGGGTTTACGAGCAGTACTTC	CASSEGRVYEQYF
TRBD1	.	TRBV18	TRBJ1-1	TGTGCCAGCTCACCAGCTACAGGGGTACCTGAAGCTTTCTTT	CASSPATGVPEAFF
TRBD1	once	TRBV10-3	TRBJ1-1	TGTGCCATCACCGCAACAGGGGGCAACACTGAAGCTTTCTTT	CAITATGGNTEAFF
TRBD2	.	TRBV5-1	TRBJ2-3	TGCGCCAGCAGTTTTGGCGGGAGTTGGTCAACAGATACGCAGTATTTT	CASSFGGSWSTDTQYF
TRBD1	.	TRBV2	TRBJ2-7	TGTGCCAGCAGCCCCGGGACAGGGGGCTACGAGCAGTACTTC	CASSPGTGGYEQYF
TRBD1	.	TRBV11-2	TRBJ2-7	TGTGCCAGCAGCCCGGGACAGACCTACGAGCAGTACTTC	CASSPGQTYEQYF
TRBD1	.	TRBV28	TRBJ2-1	TGTGCCACCTATGGGTGGCAGGGGGCTTATAATGAGCAGTTCTTC	CATYGWQGAYNEQFF
.	.	TRBV7-9	TRBJ1-5	TGTGCCAGCAGCTTCGATACAGGGAGCAATCAGCCCCAGCATTTT	CASSFDTGSNQPQHF
.	once	TRBV28	TRBJ1-5	TGTGCCAGCAGTTTATGGGGGTCGGGGCAGCCCCAGCATTTT	CASSLWGSGQPQHF
.	.	TRBV7-3	TRBJ1-1	TGTGCCAGCAGCCATAGACAAAGCCACGTCGAAGCTTTCTTT	CASSHRQSHVEAFF
.	.	TRBV6-6	TRBJ1-1	TGTGCCAGCAGTGCCAATAAGCCTTATATGAACACTGAAGCTTTCTTT	CASSANKPYMNTEAFF
TRBD2	.	TRBV27	TRBJ2-7	TGTGCCAGCAAGAAGCGGGAGGAGTCCTACGAGCAGTACTTC	CASKKREESYEQYF
TRBD2	once	TRBV27	TRBJ2-7	TGTGCCAGCAGTTCCGGGAGGTCCCACGAGCAGTACTTC	CASSSGRSHEQYF
.	.	TRBV10-1	TRBJ2-3	TGCGCCAGCAGTCACAGCGGCTACACAGATACGCAGTATTTT	CASSHSGYTDTQYF
.	.	TRBV6-1	TRBJ1-5	TGTGCCAGCAGTGAAGGGAGGACGGCTTATCAGCCCCAGCATTTT	CASSEGRTAYQPQHF
.	.	TRBV6-6	TRBJ2-5	TGTGCCAGCAGCCGTCCCCCAGAGACCCAGTACTTC	CASSRPPETQYF
.	.	TRBV2	TRBJ2-3	TGTGCCAGCAGTGACCCCCCCACAGGGTCAGATACGCAGTATTTT	CASSDPPTGSDTQYF
.	once	TRBV27	TRBJ1-1	TGTGCCAGCAGTTTAATCTCCTCCTCTTGGGAGAAAGCTTTCTTT	CASSLISSSWEKAFF
TRBD2	.	TRBV18	TRBJ2-1	TGTGCCAGCTCACTCCTAGCGGTAAACTACAATGAGCAGTTCTTC	CASSLLAVNYNEQFF
.	.	TRBV10-3	TRBJ2-1	TGTGCCATCAGTGAGTCGCTCAGCTCCTACAATGAGCAGTTCTTC	CAISESLSSYNEQFF
.	.	TRBV9	TRBJ2-2	TGTGCCAGCAGCGCCAGGGTCGCGAACACCGGGGAGCTGTTTTTT	CASSARVANTGELFF
.	once	TRBV4-3	TRBJ1-1	TGCGCCAGCAGCCAAGTTAGACAGGTTGGCACTGAAGCTTTCTTT	CASSQVRQVGTEAFF
.	.	TRBV4-3	TRBJ1-1	TGCGCCAGCAGCCAAGATAGGGGAACGGTGAACACTGAAGCTTTCTTT	CASSQDRGTVNTEAFF
.	.	TRBV5-1	TRBJ2-7	TGCGCCAGCAGCCCCAGGGGAGACTACGAGCAGTACTTC	CASSPRGDYEQYF
TRBD2	.	TRBV9	TRBJ2-3	TGTGCCAGCAGCGGGGCTAGCGGGAGAAGCGATACGCAGTATTTT	CASSGASGRSDTQYF
TRBD2	.	TRBV19	TRBJ2-1	TGTGCCAGTAGCTCTAGCGGATCCAACGCCTTCTTC	CASSSSGSNAFF
.	.	TRBV7-2	TRBJ1-4	TGTGCCAGCAGCTTCAGTAATACTAATGAAAAACTGTTTTTT	CASSFSNTNEKLFF
TRBD1	.	TRBV18	TRBJ2-7	TGTGCCAGCTCACTAATGGCTCCGGGACAGGGGTTTAACGAGCAGTACTTC	CASSLMAPGQGFNEQYF